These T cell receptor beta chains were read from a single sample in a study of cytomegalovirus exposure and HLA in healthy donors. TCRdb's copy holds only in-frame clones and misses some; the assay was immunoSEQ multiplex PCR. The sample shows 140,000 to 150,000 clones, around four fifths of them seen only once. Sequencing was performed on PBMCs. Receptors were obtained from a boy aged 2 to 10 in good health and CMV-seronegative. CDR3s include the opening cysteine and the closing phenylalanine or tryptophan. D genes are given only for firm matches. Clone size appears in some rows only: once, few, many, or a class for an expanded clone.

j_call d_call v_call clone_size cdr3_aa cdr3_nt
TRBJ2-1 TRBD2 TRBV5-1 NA CASSPEGLAGVVEQFF TGCGCCAGCAGCCCGGAAGGACTAGCGGGGGTCGTTGAGCAGTTCTTC
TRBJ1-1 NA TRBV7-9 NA CASSLVSRANTEAFF TGTGCCAGCAGCTTAGTCTCCAGGGCGAACACTGAAGCTTTCTTT
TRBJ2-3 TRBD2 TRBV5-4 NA CASRMGTSSPDTQYF TGTGCCAGCAGAATGGGGACTAGCAGTCCAGATACGCAGTATTTT
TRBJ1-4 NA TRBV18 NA CASSLQGSSTNEKLFF TGTGCCAGCTCACTTCAGGGGTCTTCAACTAATGAAAAACTGTTTTTT
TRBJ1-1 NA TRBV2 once CASSEAGGRATEAFF TGTGCCAGCAGTGAAGCTGGAGGTAGAGCCACTGAAGCTTTCTTT
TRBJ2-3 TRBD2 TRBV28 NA CASSFSSGDLTDTQYF TGTGCCAGCAGTTTTTCTAGCGGAGATCTCACAGATACGCAGTATTTT
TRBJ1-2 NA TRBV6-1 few CASSYLLGGGYTF TGTGCCAGCAGTTATCTCCTGGGAGGAGGCTACACCTTC
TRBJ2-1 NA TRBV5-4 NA CASSLRVSSYNEQFF TGTGCCAGCAGCTTGCGGGTGAGCTCCTACAATGAGCAGTTCTTC
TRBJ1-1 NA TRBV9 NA CASSAKWGGSDTEAFF TGCGCCAGCAGCGCCAAGTGGGGGGGCTCCGACACTGAAGCTTTCTTT
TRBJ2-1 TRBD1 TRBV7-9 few CASSLTGTGDIDEQFF TGTGCCAGCAGCTTAACCGGGACAGGGGATATCGATGAGCAGTTCTTC
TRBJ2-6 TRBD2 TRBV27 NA CASSLIPSGRSGANVLTF TGTGCCAGCAGTTTAATCCCTAGCGGGAGATCTGGGGCCAACGTCCTGACTTTC
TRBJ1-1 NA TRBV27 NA CASSLGLNTEAFF TGTGCCAGCAGTTTAGGCTTGAACACTGAAGCTTTCTTT
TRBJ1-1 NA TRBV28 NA CASSLVGTEAFF TGTGCCAGCAGTTTAGTCGGCACTGAAGCTTTCTTT
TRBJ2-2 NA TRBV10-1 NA CASSDASTYTGELFF TGCGCCAGCAGTGATGCGTCAACTTACACCGGGGAGCTGTTTTTT
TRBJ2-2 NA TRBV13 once CASSLVAAGELFF TGTGCCAGCAGCTTAGTGGCAGCCGGGGAGCTGTTTTTT
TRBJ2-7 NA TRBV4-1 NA CASSQPGTLNYEQYF TGCGCCAGCAGCCAACCCGGGACACTGAACTACGAGCAGTACTTC
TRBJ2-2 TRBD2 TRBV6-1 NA CASSESPSSGRYTGELFF TGTGCCAGCAGTGAGTCCCCCTCTAGCGGGAGATACACCGGGGAGCTGTTTTTT
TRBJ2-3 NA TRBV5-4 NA CASSLFLSSSTDTQYF TGTGCCAGCAGCTTGTTTCTTAGCTCTAGCACAGATACGCAGTATTTT
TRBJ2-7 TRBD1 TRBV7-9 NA CSSSPSQQGAGSYEQYF TGTTCCAGCAGCCCCAGCCAACAGGGGGCAGGGTCCTACGAGCAGTACTTC
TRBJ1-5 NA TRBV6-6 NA CASSYAGNSNQPQHF TGTGCCAGCAGTTATGCAGGGAATAGCAATCAGCCCCAGCATTTT
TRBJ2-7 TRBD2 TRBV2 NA CASKRGVTDYEQYF TGTGCCAGCAAACGGGGGGTAACCGACTACGAGCAGTACTTC
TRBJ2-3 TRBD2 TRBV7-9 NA CASSQRASGTTDTQYF TGTGCCAGCAGCCAGAGGGCTAGCGGAACCACAGATACGCAGTATTTT
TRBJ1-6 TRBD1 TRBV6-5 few CASSAGTGGSPLHF TGTGCCAGCAGTGCCGGGACAGGGGGCTCACCCCTCCACTTT
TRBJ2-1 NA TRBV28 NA CASSLGLPGREQFF TGTGCCAGCAGTTTGGGACTCCCCGGCCGTGAGCAGTTCTTC
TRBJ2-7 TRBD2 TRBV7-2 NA CASSRTWGFRSGSSYEQYF TGTGCCAGCAGTCGCACGTGGGGGTTCAGGAGCGGGAGCTCCTACGAGCAGTACTTC
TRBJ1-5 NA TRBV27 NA CASSLLKDSFTQPQHF TGTGCCAGCAGTTTACTGAAGGACAGCTTTACTCAGCCCCAGCATTTT
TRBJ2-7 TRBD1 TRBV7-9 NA CASSLGTGDEQYF TGTGCCAGCAGCTTAGGGACAGGGGACGAGCAGTACTTC
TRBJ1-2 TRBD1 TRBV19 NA CASSLTDRGDGYTF TGTGCCAGTAGTTTAACGGACAGGGGAGATGGCTACACCTTC
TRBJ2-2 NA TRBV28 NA CASKEGSGELFF TGTGCCAGCAAGGAGGGATCCGGGGAGCTGTTTTTT